Each of the 7 T cell receptor beta chains below was sequenced from the same sample in a study of blood T cell repertoires in COVID-19. Produced via immunoSEQ multiplex PCR; TCRdb's table is partial and in-frame only. This sample has 110,000 or so clones; about 87% occur once, and the top ten carry roughly 4.4%. Sequences were obtained from peripheral blood. These receptors were collected from a woman in her forties or fifties with acute or convalescent COVID-19.

Worth noting for this clone: Germline is not matched at one junction end, which may reflect a read error. J is TRBJ2-5 and V is TRBV7-7; 11 nucleotides align to TRBD2. Germline V CDR1 and CDR2: SSHAT, FNYEAQ (reference sequence). The length of the CDR3 is 15 residues. CDR3 residues: CASSSLAGGRETQYF. The CDR3 DNA follows: TGTGCTAGCAGTTCCCTAGCGGGAGGAAGAGAGACCCAGTACTTC. The full variable domain, rest sourced from reference TRBV7-7 and TRBJ2-5, is GAGVSQSPRYKVTKRGQDVTLRCDPISSHATLYWYQQALGQGPEFLTYFNYEAQPDKSGLPSDRFSAERPEGSISTLTIQRTEQRDSAMYRCASSSLAGGRETQYFGPGTRLLVL.

This chain connects TRBV27 to TRBJ1-4; 8 positions agree with TRBD1. Losses at the gene ends were 3 bases for V and 0 bases for J; bases not matched to a gene: 9. Germline CDR1 is MNHEY and CDR2 is SMNVEV (reference sequence). The CDR3 runs to 18 residues. The chain's CDR3 is CASSLTGEGLATNEKLFF. CDR3 nucleotides: TGTGCCAGCAGTTTGACAGGGGAGGGGCTTGCAACTAATGAAAAACTGTTTTTT.

The chain couples TRBV12-3 or TRBV12-4 to TRBJ2-7; a possible D gene is TRBD1 (5 bases). Trimming stripped 5 bases from V and 2 bases from J, with 10 bases between. This CDR3 is built from 13 residues. CDR3 nucleotide sequence: TGTGCCAGCAGTCCGACAGATCCCTACGAGCAGTACTTC. It yields the protein CASSPTDPYEQYF.

This chain uses TRBV18 with TRBJ2-5, with 8 bases lining up with TRBD2. The CDR3 consists of 15 residues. With V trimmed by 0 bases and J by 2 bases, 2 bases remained unmatched. Germline V gene data show CDR1 as KGHSH and CDR2 as LQKENI. CDR3 bases: TGTGCCAGCTCACCACCAGGCGGGGGGCAAGAGACCCAGTACTTC. As protein: CASSPPGGGQETQYF.

This rearrangement joins TRBV2 to TRBJ2-1; 8 nucleotides match TRBD2. Germline CDR1 and CDR2: SNHLY and FYNNEI. The CDR3 consists of 14 residues. The V and J ends lost 8 bases and 4 bases, in that order; junction bases with no gene match: 7. The CDR3 loop reads CASRPGGSYNEQFF. The CDR3 nucleotides read TGTGCCAGCCGCCCGGGGGGGAGTTACAATGAGCAGTTCTTC.

The chain employs TRBV18 and TRBJ2-7; D not resolved. The germline CDR1 and CDR2 sequences are KGHSH and LQKENI. V shed 6 bases and J shed 1 base, with 10 bases lying between them. The CDR3 has 13 amino acids. The CDR3: CASSTYGSYEQYF. Written as DNA, the CDR3 is TGTGCCAGCTCCACCTATGGTTCCTACGAGCAGTACTTC.

The DNA of the CDR3 is TGTGCCAGCAGCCCCCGGGGTAGCAATCAGCCCCAGCATTTT. Protein sequence: CASSPRGSNQPQHF. J is TRBJ1-5 and V is TRBV3-1 (or the pseudogene TRBV3-2); D is undetermined. Trimming took 4 bases from V and 0 from J, leaving 7 bases between them. The length of the CDR3 is 14 residues. Germline loops: CDR1 LGHDT, CDR2 YNNKEL (reference sequence).